The rows below give T cell receptor beta chains drawn from one sample of a study of spatial heterogeneity in lung cancer. Each CDR3 protein gets one entry after TCRdb re-called the 5' RACE reads with MiXCR. The data show some 120,000 distinct CDR3 sequences, roughly an eighth seen once. The input for sequencing was PBMCs, taken at follow-up. These receptors originate from a male donor with early-stage non-small cell lung cancer. CDR3s include the opening cysteine and the closing phenylalanine or tryptophan. A D gene is named only where the DNA matches it firmly. Part of the rows lack a size; the others show once, few, many or a class for expanded clones.

d_gene	abundance	v_gene	j_gene	CDR3aa	CDR3nt
-	few	TRBV4-1	TRBJ2-7	CASSHPGPTYEQYF	TGCGCCAGCAGCCACCCGGGACCCACTTACGAGCAGTACTTC
-	-	TRBV5-6	TRBJ1-1	CASAPTGKNTEAFF	TGTGCCAGCGCGCCAACAGGGAAGAACACTGAAGCTTTCTTT
TRBD1	few	TRBV11-3	TRBJ2-1	CASSPYRGRGSNEQFF	TGTGCCAGCAGCCCATACAGGGGAAGAGGGTCCAATGAGCAGTTCTTC
-	medium-sized	TRBV10-3	TRBJ1-2	CAISGGPANYGYTF	TGTGCCATCAGTGGGGGACCAGCTAACTATGGCTACACCTTC
TRBD2	few	TRBV23-1	TRBJ2-5	CASRGLAGGWETQYF	TGCGCCAGCAGGGGCCTAGCGGGGGGTTGGGAGACCCAGTACTTC
-	many	TRBV5-1	TRBJ1-2	CASSLVEGERGYTF	TGCGCCAGCAGCTTAGTCGAGGGGGAGCGTGGCTACACCTTC
TRBD2	few	TRBV4-1	TRBJ2-5	CASSPGLAGGKEETQYF	TGCGCCAGCAGCCCGGGACTAGCGGGGGGGAAGGAAGAGACCCAGTACTTC
-	many	TRBV20-1	TRBJ2-3	CSARDLDTQYF	TGCAGTGCTAGAGATTTAGATACGCAGTATTTT
-	many	TRBV20-1	TRBJ1-2	CSARGGASGYTF	TGCAGTGCTAGAGGGGGGGCTTCGGGCTACACCTTC
-	many	TRBV4-2	TRBJ2-1	CASSPDGNEQFF	TGTGCCAGCAGCCCGGATGGCAATGAGCAGTTCTTC
TRBD1	many	TRBV7-9	TRBJ2-2	CASSSRTGRTGELFF	TGTGCCAGCAGCTCTCGGACAGGGAGAACCGGGGAGCTGTTTTTT
-	-	TRBV5-1	TRBJ2-5	CASRGESETQYF	TGCGCCAGCAGAGGGGAGTCAGAGACCCAGTACTTC
TRBD2	few	TRBV20-1	TRBJ2-3	CSARDVGLAGGPSTDTQYF	TGCAGTGCTAGAGATGTGGGACTAGCGGGGGGGCCGAGCACAGATACGCAGTATTTT
-	many	TRBV29-1	TRBJ1-1	CSGLPRENTEAFF	TGCAGCGGCCTGCCACGGGAGAACACTGAAGCTTTCTTT
-	-	TRBV5-5	TRBJ2-2	CASSLDPGENTGELFF	TGTGCCAGCAGCTTGGACCCAGGGGAGAACACCGGGGAGCTGTTTTTT
-	many	TRBV4-3	TRBJ1-1	CASSPEETENTEAFF	TGCGCCAGCAGCCCTGAGGAGACGGAGAACACTGAAGCTTTCTTT
TRBD1	-	TRBV2	TRBJ1-6	CASRAGTGTNSPLHF	TGTGCCAGCAGGGCCGGGACAGGGACTAATTCACCCCTCCACTTT
TRBD1	many	TRBV6-5	TRBJ1-1	CASSSQGPRTEAFF	TGTGCCAGCAGTTCACAGGGGCCGCGGACTGAAGCTTTCTTT
-	few	TRBV12-3/TRBV12-4	TRBJ2-5	CASSSGQTQYF	TGTGCCAGCAGTTCCGGGCAGACCCAGTACTTC
TRBD1	-	TRBV2	TRBJ1-5	CASRTAGGGQPQHF	TGTGCCAGCAGAACTGCAGGGGGCGGACAGCCCCAGCATTTT
-	-	TRBV2	TRBJ2-6	CASSEIAGANVLTF	TGTGCCAGCAGTGAAATTGCTGGGGCCAACGTCCTGACTTTC
-	many	TRBV20-1	TRBJ2-3	CSARGEFGTDTQYF	TGCAGTGCTAGAGGGGAATTTGGCACAGATACGCAGTATTTT
TRBD1	few	TRBV5-1	TRBJ2-1	CASSLVGQGYNEQFF	TGCGCCAGCAGCTTGGTAGGACAGGGTTACAATGAGCAGTTCTTC
TRBD2	many	TRBV20-1	TRBJ2-5	CSARDMQRGGVETQYF	TGCAGTGCTAGAGATATGCAGCGGGGGGGCGTCGAGACCCAGTACTTC
-	-	TRBV4-1	TRBJ2-4	CASSQGGGFGLAKNIQYF	TGCGCCAGCAGCCAAGGTGGGGGGTTCGGCCTAGCCAAAAACATTCAGTACTTC
-	-	TRBV9	TRBJ2-3	CASSPRAFTDTQYF	TGTGCCAGCAGCCCTCGGGCCTTCACAGATACGCAGTATTTT
-	many	TRBV20-1	TRBJ2-5	CSARPRIRAETQYF	TGCAGTGCACGGCCGCGCATTCGGGCAGAGACCCAGTACTTC
-	-	TRBV9	TRBJ1-3	CASSVAQAPSGNTIYF	TGTGCCAGCAGCGTAGCTCAGGCCCCCTCTGGAAACACCATATATTTT
TRBD1	-	TRBV24-1	TRBJ2-2	CATGTGVTGELFF	TGTGCCACCGGGACAGGGGTTACCGGGGAGCTGTTTTTT
-	-	TRBV5-5	TRBJ2-6	CASSLDFSSEANVLTF	TGTGCCAGCAGCTTAGACTTTTCCTCTGAGGCCAACGTCCTGACTTTC
TRBD2	-	TRBV5-1	TRBJ2-3	CASSLNSGGRTDTQYF	TGCGCCAGCAGCTTGAATAGCGGGGGCAGAACAGATACGCAGTATTTT
TRBD1	many	TRBV2	TRBJ1-6	CASTNRGLNGAPLHF	TGTGCCAGCACTAACAGGGGGCTAAATGGGGCACCCCTCCACTTT
-	-	TRBV6-1	TRBJ2-2	CASRATGMAGELFF	TGTGCCAGCAGGGCGACAGGCATGGCCGGGGAGCTGTTTTTT
-	-	TRBV7-9	TRBJ2-1	CASSPEVTLGFF	TGTGCCAGCAGCCCCGAGGTCACCCTGGGGTTCTTC
-	many	TRBV18	TRBJ1-2	CASSPTRTSLYGYTF	TGTGCCAGCTCACCTACTCGGACATCCCTCTATGGCTACACCTTC
-	many	TRBV6-2/TRBV6-3	TRBJ1-5	CASSSGQGGSLPQHF	TGTGCCAGCAGTTCGGGGCAGGGTGGATCATTGCCCCAGCATTTT
TRBD2	many	TRBV5-1	TRBJ2-3	CASSPGTSGTRTQYF	TGCGCCAGCAGCCCCGGGACTAGCGGGACCCGAACGCAGTATTTT
TRBD1	-	TRBV10-3	TRBJ1-1	CAIRDRENTEAFF	TGTGCCATCAGGGACAGGGAGAACACTGAAGCTTTCTTT
-	few	TRBV9	TRBJ2-7	CASSVGPGDEQYF	TGTGCCAGCAGCGTAGGGCCAGGGGACGAGCAGTACTTC
-	many	TRBV10-3	TRBJ2-1	CAISAPLRPGGSSYNEQFF	TGTGCCATCAGCGCACCCCTCCGCCCAGGTGGGAGCTCCTACAATGAGCAGTTCTTC
-	few	TRBV7-9	TRBJ2-7	CASSTLVRPSYEQYF	TGTGCCAGCAGTACGTTGGTGAGGCCATCCTACGAGCAGTACTTC
TRBD1	many	TRBV4-2	TRBJ1-1	CASRQNDRGGTEAFF	TGTGCCAGCAGACAAAACGACAGGGGCGGCACTGAAGCTTTCTTT
TRBD1	many	TRBV18	TRBJ1-6	CASSPFQGGNSPLHF	TGTGCCAGCTCACCCTTCCAGGGGGGAAATTCACCCCTCCACTTT
-	-	TRBV21-1	TRBJ1-5	CASSKGTASPYSNQPQHF	TGTGCCAGCAGCAAGGGGACAGCTTCCCCCTATAGCAATCAGCCCCAGCATTTT
-	-	TRBV5-6	TRBJ1-1	CASSLLDTEAFF	TGTGCCAGCAGCTTGTTGGACACTGAAGCTTTCTTT
-	-	TRBV12-3/TRBV12-4	TRBJ2-3	CASSRGGEGQYF	TGTGCCAGCAGCAGGGGGGGCGAGGGGCAGTATTTT
-	many	TRBV29-1	TRBJ2-3	CSVEIVGGDKQYF	TGCAGCGTTGAAATTGTTGGGGGGGACAAGCAGTATTTT
-	many	TRBV11-2	TRBJ2-3	CASSASTDTQYF	TGTGCCAGCAGTGCTAGCACAGATACGCAGTATTTT
TRBD1	many	TRBV6-5	TRBJ1-6	CASRESGTGRSPLHF	TGTGCCAGCAGGGAGTCCGGGACAGGGCGTTCACCCCTCCACTTT
-	many	TRBV29-1	TRBJ1-1	CSVTSAGNEAFF	TGCAGCGTTACCTCGGCAGGGAATGAAGCTTTCTTT
TRBD1	-	TRBV4-2	TRBJ1-3	CASSPRDRGSNTIYF	TGTGCCAGCAGCCCCCGGGACAGGGGCTCGAACACCATATATTTT
-	-	TRBV7-2	TRBJ1-1	CASSQAGAMNTEAFF	TGTGCCAGCAGCCAGGCGGGGGCTATGAACACTGAAGCTTTCTTT
TRBD1	-	TRBV20-1	TRBJ2-7	CSAKDRAEQYF	TGCAGTGCAAAAGACAGGGCGGAGCAGTACTTC